These 27 T cell receptor beta chains came from one sample sequenced in a study of Graves' ophthalmopathy and Graves' hyperthyroidism. RNA transcripts were the source from which TCR beta CDR3 regions were amplified. Investigators did first-round RT-PCR with HTBI primers, then second-round multiplex PCR. TCRdb used MiXCR to reprocess the multiplex PCR reads, holding one entry per CDR3 protein. Altogether 650,000 to 900,000 distinct CDR3 sequences are present, 40% being singletons, with the ten largest covering 40% to 55%. Sequencing used peripheral blood. These receptors all come from an adult man with Graves' ophthalmopathy.

The chain joins TRBV24-1 to TRBJ1-5; possibly TRBD1 for D (5 bases). CDR1 KGHDR and CDR2 SFDVKD come from the germline V gene. The CDR3 is 13 residues long. The germline V and J ends were trimmed by 5 bases and 11 bases, with 15 bases remaining between them. The CDR3 DNA reads TGTGCCACCAGTGGAGAGGGGCTGGAGACCCAGCATTTT. Its protein product is CATSGEGLETQHF.

This clonotype was counted ten times or more. This chain links TRBV25-1 with TRBJ1-1; D is perhaps TRBD1 (5 bases). Germline V gene lookup returns CDR1 MGHDK and CDR2 SYGVNS. The CDR3 is made up of 12 amino acids. The V gene lost 11 bases and the J gene lost 2 bases, with 12 bases spanning the gap. CDR3 sequence reads: CASAGTNTEAFF. CDR3 coding DNA: TGTGCCTCAGCAGGGACCAACACTGAAGCTTTCTTT.

The chain links TRBV25-1 to TRBJ2-5; TRBD2 is a possible D gene (5 bases). This CDR3 region has 15 residues. Trimming took off 5 bases at V and 5 bases at J, with 18 bases between the two ends. The germline V gene encodes CDR1 MGHDK and CDR2 SYGVNS. The CDR3 loop reads CASSFVGHERETQYF. CDR3 DNA: TGTGCCAGCAGTTTTGTGGGTCACGAGCGGGAGACCCAGTACTTC.

This clonotype was seen a few times. The J gene is TRBJ1-1, the V gene TRBV7-9; possibly TRBD1 for D (5 bases). Trimming pared 4 bases from V and 6 bases from J, leaving 21 bases between. This CDR3 contains 16 residues. Looked up from germline, CDR1 is SEHNR and CDR2 is FQNEAQ (reference sequence). The DNA of the CDR3 is TGTGCCAGCAGCTCGCGGGACCCATACGGGGGACCTGAAGCTTTCTTT. Encoded protein: CASSSRDPYGGPEAFF.

The chain couples TRBV19 to TRBJ2-3; D is unclear. With 4 bases removed from V and 5 bases from J, the gap between germline ends came to 10 bases. This CDR3 spans 13 amino acids. CDR1 is LNHDA, CDR2 SQIVND, per germline (reference sequence). The CDR3 bases are TGTGCCAGTAGTAACCAACAGAGAGATACGCAGTATTTT. This codes for CASSNQQRDTQYF. Variable domain in full (rest from reference TRBV19 and TRBJ2-3): DGGITQSPKYLFRKEGQNVTLSCEQNLNHDAMYWYRQDPGQGLRLIYYSQIVNDFQKGDIAEGYSVSREKKESFPLTVTSAQKNPTAFYLCASSNQQRDTQYFGPGTRLTVL.

On this clonotype: A junction end diverges from the germline sequence, so it may reflect a read error. The chain employs TRBV20-1 and TRBJ2-7; 9 nucleotides align to TRBD1. Germline CDR1 DFQATT, CDR2 SNEGSKA (reference sequence). The CDR3 is 14 amino acids. The CDR3 spells CSARAGTGLYGQYF. For the CDR3, the DNA is TGCAGTGCTAGAGCCGGGACAGGGCTCTACGGGCAGTACTTC.

V gene TRBV20-1 combines with J gene TRBJ1-2; D unclear. Trimming cost V 0 bases and J 0 bases, with 11 bases left between them. The CDR3 covers 15 residues. CDR1 is DFQATT and CDR2 is SNEGSKA in the germline V gene (reference sequence). The CDR3 region has the DNA TGCAGTGCTAGAGATCGGCCGGGTTCTAACTATGGCTACACCTTC. Translating it yields CSARDRPGSNYGYTF.

The sample holds a few counts of this clonotype. This chain links TRBV19 with TRBJ2-2; 7 nucleotides line up with TRBD2. The V gene's germline CDR1 is LNHDA and CDR2 SQIVND (reference sequence). This CDR3 is 14 amino acids long. V dropped 10 bases and J dropped 1; count of bases not matched to a gene: 6. CDR3: CAIGGLVNTGELFF. The CDR3 DNA reads TGTGCCATAGGCGGACTAGTGAACACCGGGGAGCTGTTTTTT.

The CDR3: CASSSGLAGGYYEQYF. The CDR3 DNA reads TGTGCCAGCAGCTCGGGACTAGCGGGAGGCTACTACGAGCAGTACTTC. This chain uses TRBV5-6 with TRBJ2-7, with TRBD2 matching over 15 bases. The CDR3 runs to 16 residues. Germline V gene sequence: CDR1 SGHDT, CDR2 YYEEEE. V shed 3 bases and J 3 bases; nucleotides not matched to a gene: 4.

The chain joins TRBV25-1 to TRBJ2-7, with D possibly matching TRBD1 (6 bases). Germline V lookup: CDR1 MGHDK, CDR2 SYGVNS. The CDR3 runs to 16 residues. Trimming stripped 6 bases from V and 5 bases from J, with 23 bases between. In DNA, the CDR3 is TGTGCCAGCAGCTCCGGACAGAAGGGGAGTATGCACGAGCAGTACTTC. It is translated as CASSSGQKGSMHEQYF.

Ten or more counts support this clonotype. The chain has TRBV7-9 and TRBJ2-7; D is unclear. V lost 2 bases and J lost 5, with 4 bases in between. The CDR3 is made up of 11 amino acids. CDR1 is SEHNR, CDR2 FQNEAQ, per germline (reference sequence). CDR3 amino acids: CASSLLDEQYF. CDR3 sequence (DNA): TGTGCCAGCAGCTTATTGGACGAGCAGTACTTC.

This clonotype was observed a few times. J is TRBJ1-2 and V is TRBV12-3 or TRBV12-4, with 10 bases identical to TRBD1. Trimming at V came to 7 bases and at J to 3 bases, leaving 5 bases not matched to a gene. The CDR3 contains 14 residues. CDR3 region: CASTATGGDYGYTF. DNA of the CDR3: TGTGCCAGCACCGCGACAGGGGGCGACTATGGCTACACCTTC.

The CDR3: CASSVLGQGIGGYTF. In nucleotides, the CDR3 is TGTGCCAGCAGCGTTTTGGGACAGGGGATTGGGGGCTACACCTTC. The V and J genes are TRBV12-3 or TRBV12-4 and TRBJ1-2; 10 bases fit TRBD1. This CDR3 spans 15 amino acids. With 6 bases clipped from V and 8 bases from J, the junction kept 12 bases outside the gene matches.

This clonotype turned up a few times. The V call is TRBV7-2, the J call TRBJ1-4; weak D call: TRBD1 (6 bases). The germline V and J ends were trimmed by 3 bases and 8 bases, with 13 bases remaining between them. Germline V gene lookup returns CDR1 SGHTA and CDR2 FQGNSA. The CDR3 extends over 14 amino acids. CDR3 in DNA: TGTGCCAGCAGCTTCGGCAGGGGAGTAGAAAAACTGTTTTTT. This codes for CASSFGRGVEKLFF.

This clonotype was observed many times. The genes are TRBV9 and TRBJ1-4; TRBD1 matches 7 bases. CDR3 length: 13 residues. Germline V gene data show CDR1 as SGDLS and CDR2 as YYNGEE. V gave up 3 bases and J gave up 6 bases; unmatched junction bases: 2. CDR3 in DNA: TGTGCCAGCAGCGAAACAGGGGATGAAAAACTGTTTTTT. It translates to CASSETGDEKLFF.

This clonotype was observed once. This chain connects TRBV7-9 to TRBJ1-3; D unresolved. With 7 bases removed from V and 4 bases from J, the gap between germline ends came to 8 bases. From germline, CDR1 is SEHNR and CDR2 FQNEAQ (reference sequence). The CDR3 spans 12 residues. The CDR3 loop reads CASNLLGNTIYF. The CDR3 DNA sequence: TGTGCCAGCAACTTGTTAGGAAACACCATATATTTT.

The gene calls are TRBV2 and TRBJ1-6; 7 bases align to TRBD1. Looked up from germline, CDR1 is SNHLY and CDR2 is FYNNEI. The CDR3 covers 16 residues. Trimming cost V 8 bases and J 2 bases; bases outside gene matches: 9. The CDR3: CASRLTQGAYNSPLHF. In DNA, the CDR3 is TGTGCCAGCCGACTAACTCAGGGGGCCTATAATTCACCCCTCCACTTT.

There are a few counts of this clonotype. The chain combines TRBV2 with TRBJ1-1, with D possibly TRBD1 on 6 matching bases. In germline, CDR1 is SNHLY, CDR2 FYNNEI. V lost 7 bases and J lost 6, with 18 bases in between. This CDR3 is 14 amino acids long. The CDR3: CASTSGGQGSEAFF. For the CDR3, the DNA is TGTGCCAGCACATCCGGGGGGCAGGGGTCTGAAGCTTTCTTT.

V is TRBV11-3 and J is TRBJ1-6, with D perhaps matching TRBD1 (6 bases). V lost 5 bases, J lost 10 bases, and 15 bases lay in between. CDR1 and CDR2 (germline): SGHNT, YENEEA. The CDR3 covers 14 residues. The DNA of the CDR3 is TGTGCCAGCAGCAGAGGAGGGGGTGAATCACCCCTCCACTTT. Its protein is CASSRGGGESPLHF.

This clonotype has only a few counts. This rearrangement joins TRBV7-6 to TRBJ2-5, with D perhaps given as TRBD1 or TRBD2 (5 bases each). V lost 0 bases, J lost 5 bases, and 13 bases lay in between. The CDR3 extends over 15 amino acids. Looked up from germline, CDR1 is SGHVS and CDR2 is FNYEAQ. The CDR3 here is CASSLALGPRETQYF. As DNA, the CDR3 is TGTGCCAGCAGCTTAGCGCTGGGACCGCGGGAGACCCAGTACTTC.

The chain is built from TRBV29-1 and TRBJ2-6, with D tentatively TRBD1 or TRBD2 (6 bases each). The CDR3 is made up of 16 amino acids. CDR1 is SQVTM, CDR2 ANQGSEA, per germline. Trimming took 7 bases from V and 0 from J, leaving 16 bases between them. The CDR3 sequence: CSECSTGASGANVLTF. The CDR3 DNA reads TGCAGCGAGTGCTCGACGGGGGCCTCTGGGGCCAACGTCCTGACTTTC.

The chain combines TRBV28 with TRBJ2-7; D possibly matches TRBD1 or TRBD2 (5 bases each). CDR1 MDHEN and CDR2 SYDVKM come from the germline V gene. Trimming took 8 bases from V and 4 from J, leaving 21 bases between them. The CDR3 sequence is 15 residues long. The CDR3 DNA is TGTGCCAGCCGACTTCCTGAGGGGATGGGATACGAGCAGTACTTC. This sequence encodes CASRLPEGMGYEQYF.

This clonotype was counted at least ten times. The chain has TRBV25-1 and TRBJ2-6, with D uncertain. Germline loops: CDR1 MGHDK, CDR2 SYGVNS. The CDR3 is made up of 16 amino acids. V lost 7 bases to trimming and J lost 0 bases, with 13 bases between them. CDR3 region: CASTQGSNSGANVLTF. The CDR3 DNA follows: TGTGCCAGCACCCAAGGAAGCAACTCTGGGGCCAACGTCCTGACTTTC.

At least ten counts were recorded for this clonotype. Here the CDR3 reads CSARQPRNQPQHF. DNA for the CDR3: TGCAGTGCTAGGCAACCGCGCAATCAGCCCCAGCATTTT. This chain links TRBV20-1 with TRBJ1-5; the D is unclear. The CDR3 spans 13 residues. Germline V lookup: CDR1 DFQATT, CDR2 SNEGSKA (reference sequence). The V gene lost 3 bases and the J gene lost 2 bases, with 8 bases spanning the gap.

This clonotype was detected once. The V and J genes are TRBV11-1 and TRBJ2-7; either TRBD1 or TRBD2 may supply D (5 bases each). Deletions cut 5 bases from V and 6 bases from J, with 23 bases between. CDR3 length: 16 residues. The germline CDR1 and CDR2 sequences are SGHAT and FQDESV (reference sequence). DNA for the CDR3: TGTGCCAGCAGCCATTTTAGAGGGAAGGGGACCGGCGAGCAGTACTTC. It translates to CASSHFRGKGTGEQYF.

The chain uses TRBV25-1 and TRBJ1-2; TRBD1 aligns across 10 bases. Germline V gene data show CDR1 as MGHDK and CDR2 as SYGVNS. The trim removed 6 bases at V and 1 base at J, leaving 5 bases unmatched. The CDR3 is made up of 15 amino acids. The CDR3, as DNA: TGTGCCAGCAGAGGGGGACAGGGGTTTAACTATGGCTACACCTTC. It codes for CASRGGQGFNYGYTF.

This clonotype was observed a few times. The rearrangement links TRBV10-3 to TRBJ1-4; the D gene is possibly TRBD1 (5 bases). This CDR3 is built from 14 residues. Germline V CDR1 and CDR2: ENHRY, SYGVKD. Between the trimmed V and J ends, which lost 4 bases and 4 bases, there was a span of 10 bases. The CDR3 protein is CAISAGGVNEKLFF. CDR3 coding DNA: TGTGCCATCAGTGCGGGGGGGGTTAATGAAAAACTGTTTTTT.